This T cell receptor beta chain is from a study of T-cell memory formation after mild COVID-19 (dated by TCRdb to about 2021). In the study overall: TCR sequence clusters from the two donors were largely donor specific. T-cell clones expanding and contracting after mild COVID-19 in a couple of donors were tracked by longitudinal TCRalpha and TCRbeta repertoire sequencing. The cohort comprised two young, previously healthy adult volunteers, one female and one male. Summary of the overall study and its limitations: Contracting CD4+ clones were found mainly in CM and EM memory subsets, while CD8+ clones were enriched in EMRA. Clones that contracted from day 15 to 85 showed balanced CD4/CD8 phenotypes, whereas a second wave of clones that expanded from day 15 to 37 leaned towards CD4+. Some responding clones were detected in pre-infection memory, which suggested that pre-existing cross-reactive memory T cells had joined the SARS-CoV-2 response. The study included only a couple of mild cases, and larger cohorts that include severe cases with pre-infection samples were judged to be necessary. Whether the second-wave clones peaking on day 37 were SARS-CoV-2 specific was not confirmed.

The sequencing machine was an Illumina NovaSeq 6000. TCRalpha and TCRbeta cDNA libraries were built by 5'RACE with constant-segment primers, adding sample barcodes and unique molecular identifiers. RNA was extracted from every sample with Trizol reagent. The libraries were amplified in two PCR steps, and the second step added a second sample barcode and Illumina TruSeq adapters. Libraries were sequenced on an Illumina NovaSeq with 2 x 150 bp paired-end reads. Turning to the authors' computational methods: The reads were demultiplexed and collapsed into UMI-guided consensus sequences using migec v1.2.7. Using mixcr v2.1.11, UMI consensuses were aligned to TRA and TRB V and J templates and then assembled into clonotypes. A clonotype was counted as expanded or contracted only when both edgeR and NoisET called the clonotype significant, with the noise models trained on biological replicates. For edgeR calls, a false discovery rate-adjusted p below 0.01 and a log2 fold-change threshold of 1 were applied. PCA with hierarchical clustering of max-normalized trajectories of the 1000 most abundant clonotypes was used as exploratory dynamics analysis. Each responding clone was given a CD4 or CD8 phenotype based on the CD4+ and CD8+ repertoires, which had been sequenced separately. Through fastp at Q25 and MiXCR, TCRdb rebuilt clones from the public reads, retaining in-frame beta chains. For every CDR3 protein sequence, its rows merge into one entry that carries the most common genes and DNA. The V and J calls come from TCRdb's annotation, not from the publication. Within this sample are about 130,000 distinct CDR3 sequences, with over 15% of them counted one time only. Approximately 5.2% of the sample comes from the top ten.

CDR1 and CDR2 (DFQATT, SNEGSKA) derive from the germline V gene (reference sequence). V and J are truncated by 1 base and 0 bases respectively, leaving an intervening sequence of 9 bases. The CDR3 has 14 amino acids, counting the end cysteine and phenylalanine. Left in the record is the CDR3 DNA by itself, 42 bases read in frame from the first base. This clonotype appeared a few times. The antigen this receptor binds is unknown. It has no much larger one-base neighbor in the sample; base qualities were not kept. Ficoll-Paque density gradient centrifugation was used to isolate PBMCs. The sample consisted of PBMCs or a T cell subset sorted from them (not recorded which). The receptor's source is a man younger than 35 who had mild COVID-19 (a few samples of this study predate the infection). The sample titles of this study are shuffled in the database, so cell type and time point are left out; the donor was told from shared clones. The chain links TRBV20-1 with TRBJ1-1, with no reliable assignment of the D segment. Read as DNA, the sequence is TGCAGTGCTAGAGTGGGAAACATGAACACTGAAGCTTTCTTT. Protein translation: CSARVGNMNTEAFF.